The rows below give T cell receptor beta chains drawn from one sample of a study of blood T cell repertoires in COVID-19. Assay: immunoSEQ multiplex PCR; the TCRdb copy retains only in-frame clones and omits some. This repertoire shows around 150,000 clones, over 85% found once; its top ten account for about 5%. The sequencing sample was made of peripheral blood. The source is a woman aged 45-65 years with acute or convalescent COVID-19. CDR3s include the opening cysteine and the closing phenylalanine or tryptophan. The D gene is left open where the match is weak. Clone sizes are given selectively: once, few, many, or a class where the clone is expanded.

J gene: TRBJ1-2
V gene: TRBV3-1/TRBV3-2
D gene: -
clone size: -
CDR3 protein: CASSQGGNYGYTF
CDR3 DNA: TGTGCCAGCAGCCAGGGAGGGAATTATGGCTACACCTTC

J gene: TRBJ2-5
V gene: TRBV7-8
D gene: TRBD2
clone size: -
CDR3 protein: CASSRGAGGEETQYF
CDR3 DNA: TGTGCCAGCAGCCGAGGGGCGGGAGGGGAAGAGACCCAGTACTTC

J gene: TRBJ1-3
V gene: TRBV7-9
D gene: -
clone size: -
CDR3 protein: CASRGGSGNTIYF
CDR3 DNA: TGTGCCAGCAGAGGGGGCTCTGGAAACACCATATATTTT

J gene: TRBJ2-7
V gene: TRBV5-1
D gene: -
clone size: -
CDR3 protein: CASTQSGGSEQYF
CDR3 DNA: TGCGCCAGCACTCAATCAGGAGGCTCCGAGCAGTACTTC

J gene: TRBJ1-2
V gene: TRBV7-9
D gene: -
clone size: -
CDR3 protein: CASSLRDYGYTF
CDR3 DNA: TGTGCCAGCAGCTTAAGAGACTATGGCTACACCTTC

J gene: TRBJ2-1
V gene: TRBV7-6
D gene: TRBD2
clone size: -
CDR3 protein: CASSPGGEQFF
CDR3 DNA: TGTGCCAGCAGTCCCGGGGGGGAGCAGTTCTTC

J gene: TRBJ1-6
V gene: TRBV7-6
D gene: -
clone size: few
CDR3 protein: CASSWGAGYNSPLHF
CDR3 DNA: TGTGCCAGCAGCTGGGGTGCGGGTTATAATTCACCCCTCCACTTT

J gene: TRBJ2-7
V gene: TRBV7-2
D gene: TRBD2
clone size: -
CDR3 protein: CASSLGLAVYEQYF
CDR3 DNA: TGTGCCAGCAGCTTAGGACTAGCGGTCTACGAGCAGTACTTC

J gene: TRBJ1-1
V gene: TRBV10-3
D gene: TRBD1
clone size: -
CDR3 protein: CAISRQGIMNTEAFF
CDR3 DNA: TGTGCCATCAGTCGACAGGGAATAATGAACACTGAAGCTTTCTTT

J gene: TRBJ1-5
V gene: TRBV4-1
D gene: -
clone size: -
CDR3 protein: CASSSRAHSNQPQHF
CDR3 DNA: TGCGCCAGCAGCTCCAGGGCCCATAGCAATCAGCCCCAGCATTTT

J gene: TRBJ1-1
V gene: TRBV19
D gene: TRBD1
clone size: -
CDR3 protein: CASSIDSGTGGNEAFF
CDR3 DNA: TGTGCCAGTAGTATAGACTCCGGGACAGGGGGGAATGAAGCTTTCTTT

J gene: TRBJ1-1
V gene: TRBV7-8
D gene: -
clone size: -
CDR3 protein: CASSKQGVRIEAFF
CDR3 DNA: TGTGCCAGCAGTAAACAGGGAGTTCGAATTGAAGCTTTCTTT

J gene: TRBJ1-1
V gene: TRBV10-3
D gene: -
clone size: -
CDR3 protein: CAISEGAALGAFF
CDR3 DNA: TGTGCCATCAGCGAAGGGGCCGCTTTAGGAGCTTTCTTT

J gene: TRBJ2-7
V gene: TRBV18
D gene: -
clone size: -
CDR3 protein: CASSYTQAYEQYF
CDR3 DNA: TGTGCCAGCTCCTACACCCAGGCCTACGAGCAGTACTTC

J gene: TRBJ1-6
V gene: TRBV10-2
D gene: -
clone size: -
CDR3 protein: CASSPDNSPLHF
CDR3 DNA: TGCGCCAGCAGCCCAGATAATTCACCCCTCCACTTT

J gene: TRBJ1-2
V gene: TRBV5-6
D gene: -
clone size: once
CDR3 protein: CASSAPIGDYGYTF
CDR3 DNA: TGTGCCAGCAGCGCCCCGATAGGGGATTATGGCTACACCTTC

J gene: TRBJ1-3
V gene: TRBV7-2
D gene: -
clone size: -
CDR3 protein: CASSLAGRAFSGNTIYF
CDR3 DNA: TGTGCCAGCAGCTTAGCCGGCAGGGCTTTCTCTGGAAACACCATATATTTT

J gene: TRBJ2-7
V gene: TRBV3-1/TRBV3-2
D gene: TRBD1
clone size: -
CDR3 protein: CASSQPGGVYEQYF
CDR3 DNA: TGTGCCAGCAGCCAACCAGGGGGCGTCTACGAGCAGTACTTC

J gene: TRBJ2-7
V gene: TRBV7-2
D gene: -
clone size: -
CDR3 protein: CASSASRLFSYEQYF
CDR3 DNA: TGTGCCAGCAGCGCCTCGAGGTTATTCTCCTACGAGCAGTACTTC

J gene: TRBJ1-4
V gene: TRBV11-2
D gene: TRBD1
clone size: -
CDR3 protein: CASSPGDRTNEKLFF
CDR3 DNA: TGTGCCAGCAGCCCCGGGGACAGAACTAATGAAAAACTGTTTTTT